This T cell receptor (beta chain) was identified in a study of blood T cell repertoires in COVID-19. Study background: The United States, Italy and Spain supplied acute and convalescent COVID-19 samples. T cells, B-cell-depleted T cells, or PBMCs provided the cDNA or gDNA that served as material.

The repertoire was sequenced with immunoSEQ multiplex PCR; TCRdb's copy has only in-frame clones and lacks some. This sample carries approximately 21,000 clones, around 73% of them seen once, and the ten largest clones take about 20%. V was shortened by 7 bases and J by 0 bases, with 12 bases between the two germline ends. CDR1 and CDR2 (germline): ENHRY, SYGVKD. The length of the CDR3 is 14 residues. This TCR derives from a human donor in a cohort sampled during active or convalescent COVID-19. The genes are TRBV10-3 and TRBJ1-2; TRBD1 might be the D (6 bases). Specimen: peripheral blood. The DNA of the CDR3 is TGTGCCATCAATCGGGAGGGGGCTAACTATGGCTACACCTTC. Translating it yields CAINREGANYGYTF.